Below are 21 T cell receptor beta chains sequenced from a single sample in a study of shared clonotypes between healthy human individuals. Repertoires were generated with immunoSEQ multiplex PCR, while TCRdb's copy carries only in-frame clones and drops some. The sample includes roughly 2,500,000 clones, more than 85% of them seen just once. The specimen sequenced was naive CD4+ T cells from PBMCs. Subset: CD45RA+ positively selected. These receptors were obtained from a man between 18 and 29 years old in good health. Some clones in this sample may be carry-over from other donors' samples.

The rearrangement uses TRBV7-9 and TRBJ1-3; D unclear. The CDR3 loop spans 15 amino acids. Germline V gives CDR1 SEHNR, CDR2 FQNEAQ (reference sequence). The V gene lost 1 base and the J gene lost 0 bases, with 7 bases spanning the gap. Written as DNA, the CDR3 is TGTGCCAGCAGCTTAGGTGTCTTCTCTGGAAACACCATATATTTT. Translated, it gives CASSLGVFSGNTIYF.

The chain uses TRBV28 and TRBJ2-3; D not resolved. Trimming removed 6 bases from V and 4 bases from J, with 14 bases in between. The CDR3 consists of 14 residues. Germline CDR1 MDHEN, CDR2 SYDVKM. The CDR3 loop reads CASSQTRLADTQYF. The CDR3 nucleotides are TGTGCCAGCAGCCAGACAAGACTGGCAGATACGCAGTATTTT.

This clone showed up just once. This chain connects TRBV5-1 to TRBJ2-1, with 10 bases identical to TRBD2. Trimming cost V 4 bases and J 6 bases; bases outside gene matches: 10. Germline-derived CDR1 and CDR2 are SGHRS and YFSETQ. The CDR3 loop spans 16 amino acids. The CDR3 coding sequence is TGCGCCAGCAGCGGATCACTAGCGGGAAGACTCAATGAGCAGTTCTTC. Amino acid sequence: CASSGSLAGRLNEQFF.

The genes are TRBV15 and TRBJ2-1; D is unresolved. This CDR3 spans 12 amino acids. Germline V CDR1 and CDR2: LNHNV, YYDKDF (reference sequence). The germline V and J ends were trimmed by 1 base and 9 bases, with 7 bases remaining between them. The DNA for the CDR3 is TGTGCCACCAGCAGAGGGTATAGTGAGCAGTTCTTC. Its translation: CATSRGYSEQFF.

The chain recombines TRBV18 with TRBJ2-5, with 12 bases identical to TRBD2. Germline trimming cut 1 base from V and 5 bases from J; bases unmatched to any gene: 5. The CDR3 extends over 16 amino acids. The germline gives CDR1 KGHSH, CDR2 LQKENI. This chain's CDR3 is CASSPRLAGAVETQYF. The DNA for the CDR3 is TGTGCCAGCTCACCACGACTAGCGGGAGCCGTGGAGACCCAGTACTTC. The whole variable domain, remainder taken from reference TRBV18 and TRBJ2-5, is NAGVMQNPRHLVRRRGQEARLRCSPMKGHSHVYWYRQLPEEGLKFMVYLQKENIIDESGMPKERFSAEFPKEGPSILRIQQVVRGDSAAYFCASSPRLAGAVETQYFGPGTRLLVL.

Details on this clone: At one end the junction does not follow the germline gene, possibly because of a read error. V and J are TRBV23-1 and TRBJ1-2; maybe TRBD1 (6 bases). TRBV23-1 is an open reading frame, and its role is uncertain. This CDR3 has 16 amino acids. Here the CDR3 DNA reads TGCGCCAGCACTCAATCCCGGGGGCGCATGGACTATGGCTACACCTTC. It yields the protein CASTQSRGRMDYGYTF.

The CDR3 DNA follows: TGTGCCAGCAGCCCCCTTGGCAGCCTCCAAGGTGCCCAGTACTTC. Its protein is CASSPLGSLQGAQYF. The chain couples TRBV7-9 to TRBJ2-5; D unclear. Trimming left V 5 bases short and J 9 bases short, with 22 bases between. The CDR3 is 15 residues long. Germline V lookup: CDR1 SEHNR, CDR2 FQNEAQ (reference sequence).

V gene TRBV5-4 combines with J gene TRBJ2-7; 7 positions agree with TRBD1. The CDR3 is made up of 16 amino acids. The trim removed 0 bases at V and 5 bases at J, leaving 11 bases unmatched. Germline assignment: CDR1 SGHNT and CDR2 YYREEE (reference sequence). The CDR3: CASSLVGTAKVNEQYF. DNA for the CDR3: TGTGCCAGCAGCTTGGTGGGGACAGCTAAAGTAAACGAGCAGTACTTC. The entire variable domain, with the rest obtained from reference TRBV5-4 and TRBJ2-7, is as follows: ETGVTQSPTHLIKTRGQQVTLRCSSQSGHNTVSWYQQALGQGPQFIFQYYREEENGRGNFPPRFSGLQFPNYSSELNVNALELDDSALYLCASSLVGTAKVNEQYFGPGTRLTVT.

The rearrangement links TRBV9 to TRBJ2-1; D is perhaps TRBD2 (5 bases). Germline lookup yields CDR1 SGDLS and CDR2 YYNGEE. Trimming pared 0 bases from V and 0 bases from J, leaving 10 bases between. The CDR3 loop spans 16 amino acids. In nucleotides, the CDR3 is TGTGCCAGCAGCGTAGTAAGCGGCGCCTCCTACAATGAGCAGTTCTTC. It specifies CASSVVSGASYNEQFF.

V is TRBV6-5 and J is TRBJ2-7, with D perhaps TRBD1 (7 bases). V dropped 3 bases and J dropped 5 bases, with 17 bases sitting between them. Per germline, CDR1 MNHEY and CDR2 SVGAGI. The CDR3 totals 15 residues. Here the CDR3 DNA reads TGTGCCAGCAGTTATAAGGAGGGGGCTGTGGACGAGCAGTACTTC. Its protein is CASSYKEGAVDEQYF.

The chain links TRBV4-3 to TRBJ1-1; the D gene is possibly TRBD1 (5 bases). V was shortened by 0 bases and J by 7 bases, with 15 bases between the two germline ends. The CDR3 totals 15 residues. CDR1 and CDR2 (germline): LGHNA, YSLEER. The CDR3 here is CASSQDGGRADEAFF. The DNA of the CDR3 is TGCGCCAGCAGCCAAGATGGGGGGAGAGCGGATGAAGCTTTCTTT.

This sequence joins TRBV18 and TRBJ2-3, with D perhaps matching TRBD2 (6 bases). The germline V and J ends were trimmed by 3 bases and 0 bases, with 10 bases remaining between them. This CDR3 contains 15 residues. Germline V lookup: CDR1 KGHSH, CDR2 LQKENI. The CDR3 loop is CASSPGLPSTDTQYF. Written as DNA, the CDR3 is TGTGCCAGCTCACCGGGACTCCCTAGCACAGATACGCAGTATTTT.

Here the CDR3 reads CASSLALTPRTDTQYF. Written as DNA, the CDR3 is TGTGCCAGCAGCTTAGCCCTGACCCCAAGGACAGATACGCAGTATTTT. J is TRBJ2-3 and V is TRBV11-1, with D uncertain. Germline V lookup: CDR1 SGHAT, CDR2 FQDESV (reference sequence). The CDR3 contains 16 residues. V lost 0 bases and J lost 3, with 13 bases in between.

Notes on this clone: The same CDR3 can be traced to other DNA sequences in this sample. The J gene is TRBJ2-7, the V gene TRBV16, with no clear D. The ends were cut back, 4 bases at V and 4 bases at J, with 8 bases in the middle. In germline, CDR1 is KGHSY, CDR2 FQNENV. The CDR3 spans 12 residues. CDR3 protein: CASSRLGYEQYF. The CDR3 DNA reads TGTGCCAGCAGCCGGTTGGGGTACGAGCAGTACTTC. Looking up the rest from reference TRBV16 and TRBJ2-7 gives the full variable domain: GEEVAQTPKHLVRGEGQKAKLYCAPIKGHSYVFWYQQVLKNEFKFLISFQNENVFDETGMPKERFSAKCLPNSPCSLEIQATKLEDSAVYFCASSRLGYEQYFGPGTRLTVT.

This chain joins TRBV28 and TRBJ2-1; the D is unclear. Trimming removed 4 bases at V and 10 bases at J, with 8 bases between. This CDR3 region has 11 residues. The germline V gene encodes CDR1 MDHEN and CDR2 SYDVKM. The CDR3 bases are TGTGCCAGCAGTTCTGCCGTCGAGCAGTTCTTC. It is translated as CASSSAVEQFF.

The chain is built from TRBV5-1 and TRBJ2-4; TRBD1 might be the D (6 bases). The V and J ends lost 4 bases and 0 bases respectively, with 14 bases between them. From germline, CDR1 is SGHRS and CDR2 YFSETQ. This CDR3 has 16 residues. The CDR3 reads CASSKRTDLAKNIQYF. As DNA, the CDR3 is TGCGCCAGCAGCAAACGGACAGACTTAGCCAAAAACATTCAGTACTTC. Full variable domain (outside the CDR3, taken from reference TRBV5-1 and TRBJ2-4): KAGVTQTPRYLIKTRGQQVTLSCSPISGHRSVSWYQQTPGQGLQFLFEYFSETQRNKGNFPGRFSGRQFSNSRSEMNVSTLELGDSALYLCASSKRTDLAKNIQYFGAGTRLSVL.

V usage is TRBV6-5 and J usage is TRBJ2-5, with no clear D. The J call is uncertain, as TRBJ2-7 better fits the DNA end. Germline loops: CDR1 MNHEY, CDR2 SVGAGI. There are 14 residues in the CDR3. CDR3 in amino acids: CASIAPGSAYEQYF. CDR3 nucleotides: TGTGCCAGCATCGCCCCGGGCTCAGCCTACGAGCAGTACTTC.

This chain joins TRBV4-1 and TRBJ2-4, with TRBD1 matching 7 bases. With V trimmed by 2 bases and J by 8 bases, 6 bases remained unmatched. Looked up from germline, CDR1 is MGHRA and CDR2 is YSYEKL. The CDR3 runs 14 residues. This CDR3 is CASSQLTGPDIQYF. For the CDR3, the DNA is TGCGCCAGCAGCCAACTGACAGGGCCAGACATTCAGTACTTC.

The genes are TRBV5-4 and TRBJ2-3; no definite D call. Germline values: CDR1 SGHNT, CDR2 YYREEE (reference sequence). The CDR3 is 15 residues long. Trimming pared 1 base from V and 2 bases from J, leaving 11 bases between. CDR3 protein: CASSLNIQSTDTQYF. The CDR3 bases are TGTGCCAGCAGCTTGAACATTCAGTCCACAGATACGCAGTATTTT.

The rearrangement joins TRBV27 to TRBJ2-5; either TRBD1 or TRBD2 may supply D (5 bases each). V was shortened by 2 bases and J by 6 bases, with 19 bases between the two germline ends. From germline, CDR1 is MNHEY and CDR2 SMNVEV (reference sequence). CDR3 length equals 16 residues. CDR3 in amino acids: CASSLGAAAVPQTQYF. The CDR3 bases are TGTGCCAGCAGTTTAGGGGCAGCGGCAGTTCCACAGACCCAGTACTTC.

The count of this clone is one. The DNA for the CDR3 is TGTGCCAGTAATAATGACAGGGGGTTAGGTCAGCCCCAGCATTTT. Translating gives CASNNDRGLGQPQHF. The chain couples TRBV19 to TRBJ1-5, with 9 nucleotides matching TRBD1. CDR1 and CDR2 from the germline V gene are LNHDA and SQIVND (reference sequence). The V gene end was trimmed by 7 bases and the J gene end by 6 bases; junction bases not matched to a gene: 10. The CDR3 is 15 amino acids.